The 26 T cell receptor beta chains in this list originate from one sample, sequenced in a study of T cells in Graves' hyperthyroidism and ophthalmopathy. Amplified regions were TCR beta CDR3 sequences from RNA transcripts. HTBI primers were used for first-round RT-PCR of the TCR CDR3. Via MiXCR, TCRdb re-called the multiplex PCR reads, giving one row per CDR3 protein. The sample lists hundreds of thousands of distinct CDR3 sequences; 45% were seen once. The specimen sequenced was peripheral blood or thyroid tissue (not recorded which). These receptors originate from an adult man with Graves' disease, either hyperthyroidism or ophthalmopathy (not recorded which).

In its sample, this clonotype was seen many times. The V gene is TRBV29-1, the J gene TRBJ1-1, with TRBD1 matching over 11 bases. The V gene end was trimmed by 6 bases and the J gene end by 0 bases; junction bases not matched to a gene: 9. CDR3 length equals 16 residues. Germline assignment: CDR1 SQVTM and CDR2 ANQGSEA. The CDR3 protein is CSVVGQGVSMNTEAFF. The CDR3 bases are TGCAGCGTCGTGGGACAGGGGGTGAGCATGAACACTGAAGCTTTCTTT.

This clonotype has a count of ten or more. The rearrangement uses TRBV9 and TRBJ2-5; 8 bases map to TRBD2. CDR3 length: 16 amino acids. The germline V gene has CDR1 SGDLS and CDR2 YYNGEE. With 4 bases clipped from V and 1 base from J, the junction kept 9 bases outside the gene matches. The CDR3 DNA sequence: TGTGCCAGCAGCCAATACACAGCGGGAGCCCAAGAGACCCAGTACTTC. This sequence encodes CASSQYTAGAQETQYF.

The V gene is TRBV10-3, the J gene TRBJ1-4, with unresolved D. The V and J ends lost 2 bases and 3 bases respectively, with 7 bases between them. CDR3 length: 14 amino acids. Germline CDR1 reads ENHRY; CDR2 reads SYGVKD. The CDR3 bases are TGTGCCATCAGTGAGAGGGCAGCTAATGAAAAACTGTTTTTT. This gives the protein CAISERAANEKLFF.

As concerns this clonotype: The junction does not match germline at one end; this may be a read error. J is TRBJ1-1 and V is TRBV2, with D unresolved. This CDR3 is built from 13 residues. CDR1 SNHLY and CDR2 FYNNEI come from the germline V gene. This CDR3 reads CTSSQGLNTEAFF. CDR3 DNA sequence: TGTACCAGCAGCCAAGGACTGAACACTGAAGCTTTCTTT.

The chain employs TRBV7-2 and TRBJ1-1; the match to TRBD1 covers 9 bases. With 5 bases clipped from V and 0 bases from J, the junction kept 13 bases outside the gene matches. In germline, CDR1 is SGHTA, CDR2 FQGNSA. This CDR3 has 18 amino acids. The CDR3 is CASSIGGTGITMNTEAFF. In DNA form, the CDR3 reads TGTGCCAGCAGCATCGGGGGGACAGGGATAACCATGAACACTGAAGCTTTCTTT.

The CDR3 loop reads CASSGQGAKNTGELFF. In nucleotides, the CDR3 is TGTGCCAGCAGCGGACAGGGGGCGAAGAACACCGGGGAGCTGTTTTTT. The chain carries TRBV7-3 and TRBJ2-2, with 11 bases identical to TRBD1. Germline V gene sequence: CDR1 SGHTA, CDR2 FQGTGA. This CDR3 is built from 16 residues. V lost 5 bases and J lost 1; bases outside the gene matches: 3.

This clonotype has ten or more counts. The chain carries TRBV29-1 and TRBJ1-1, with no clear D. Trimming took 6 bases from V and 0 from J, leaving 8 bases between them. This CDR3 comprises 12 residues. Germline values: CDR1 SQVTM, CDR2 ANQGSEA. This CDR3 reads CSVGELNTEAFF. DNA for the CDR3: TGCAGCGTCGGGGAATTGAACACTGAAGCTTTCTTT.

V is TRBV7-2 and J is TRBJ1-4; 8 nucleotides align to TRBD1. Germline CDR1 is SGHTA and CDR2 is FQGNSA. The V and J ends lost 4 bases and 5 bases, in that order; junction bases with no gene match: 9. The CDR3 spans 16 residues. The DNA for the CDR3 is TGTGCCAGCAGCTACGGACAGGGCGGATACAATGAAAAACTGTTTTTT. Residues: CASSYGQGGYNEKLFF.

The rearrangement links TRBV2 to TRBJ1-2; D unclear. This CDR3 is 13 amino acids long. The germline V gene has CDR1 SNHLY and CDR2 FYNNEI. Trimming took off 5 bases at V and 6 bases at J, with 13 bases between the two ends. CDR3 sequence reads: CASSYSGVDGYTF. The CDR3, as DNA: TGTGCCAGCAGTTATTCAGGTGTGGATGGCTACACCTTC.

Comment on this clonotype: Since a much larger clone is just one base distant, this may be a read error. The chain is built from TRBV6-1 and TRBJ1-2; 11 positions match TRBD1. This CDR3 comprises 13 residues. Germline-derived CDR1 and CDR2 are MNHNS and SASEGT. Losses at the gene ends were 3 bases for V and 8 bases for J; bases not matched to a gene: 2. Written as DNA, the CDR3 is TGTGCCAGCAGTGAGGACAGGGGGCAAGGCTACACCTTC. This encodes CASSEDRGQGYTF.

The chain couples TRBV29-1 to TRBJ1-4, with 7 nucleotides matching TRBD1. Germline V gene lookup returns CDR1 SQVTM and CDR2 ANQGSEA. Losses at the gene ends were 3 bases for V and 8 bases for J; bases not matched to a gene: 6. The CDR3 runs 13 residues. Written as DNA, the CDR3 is TGCAGCGTTGACCCGGCACAGGGGGAAAAACTGTTTTTT. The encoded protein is CSVDPAQGEKLFF.

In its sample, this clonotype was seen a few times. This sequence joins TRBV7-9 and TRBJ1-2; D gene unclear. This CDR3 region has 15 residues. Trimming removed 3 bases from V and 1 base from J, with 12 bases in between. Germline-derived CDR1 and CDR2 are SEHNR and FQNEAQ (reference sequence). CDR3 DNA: TGTGCCAGCAGCTTTTTGGACGGCGTTAACTATGGCTACACCTTC. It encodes CASSFLDGVNYGYTF.

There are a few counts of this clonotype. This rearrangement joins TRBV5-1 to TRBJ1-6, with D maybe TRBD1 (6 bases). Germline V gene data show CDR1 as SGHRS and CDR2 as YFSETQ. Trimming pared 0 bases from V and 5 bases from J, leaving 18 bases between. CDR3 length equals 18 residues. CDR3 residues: CASSLAATGSSDNSPLHF. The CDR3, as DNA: TGCGCCAGCAGCTTGGCCGCGACAGGTTCGTCGGATAATTCACCCCTCCACTTT. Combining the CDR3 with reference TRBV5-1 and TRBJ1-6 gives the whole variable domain KAGVTQTPRYLIKTRGQQVTLSCSPISGHRSVSWYQQTPGQGLQFLFEYFSETQRNKGNFPGRFSGRQFSNSRSEMNVSTLELGDSALYLCASSLAATGSSDNSPLHFGNGTRLTVT.

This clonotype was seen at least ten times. CDR3 nucleotides: TGTGCCAGCAGCCCATGGGACAGGGGAAACACTGAAGCTTTCTTT. Its translation is CASSPWDRGNTEAFF. The V call is TRBV5-4, the J call TRBJ1-1; 10 bases align to TRBD1. Germline V CDR1 and CDR2: SGHNT, YYREEE (reference sequence). The CDR3 covers 15 residues. V lost 4 bases and J lost 2; bases outside the gene matches: 5.

The CDR3 bases are TGTGCCAGCAGTTACTCTGAGGGTAGAGGTCGTGGCGGGGAGCTGTTTTTT. Residues: CASSYSEGRGRGGELFF. The gene calls are TRBV7-3 and TRBJ2-2, with a possible D match to TRBD2 (5 bases). With 6 bases removed from V and 7 bases from J, the gap between germline ends came to 24 bases. The germline gives CDR1 SGHTA, CDR2 FQGTGA. The length of the CDR3 is 17 residues.

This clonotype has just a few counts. In DNA, the CDR3 is TGTGCCAGCAGCCCCTCCGGCGGGGGGCGAGCTTTCTTT. The encoded protein is CASSPSGGGRAFF. The genes are TRBV7-9 and TRBJ1-1; possibly TRBD1 for D (6 bases). Germline V gene lookup returns CDR1 SEHNR and CDR2 FQNEAQ (reference sequence). Trimming pared 5 bases from V and 10 bases from J, leaving 17 bases between. The CDR3 covers 13 residues.

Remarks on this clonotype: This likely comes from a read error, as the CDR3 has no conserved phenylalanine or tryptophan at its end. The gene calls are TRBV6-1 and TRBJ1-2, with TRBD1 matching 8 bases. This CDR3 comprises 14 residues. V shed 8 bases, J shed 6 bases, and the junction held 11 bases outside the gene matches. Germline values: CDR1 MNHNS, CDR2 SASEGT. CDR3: CASGPWTGMDGYTY. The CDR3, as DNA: TGTGCCAGCGGACCCTGGACAGGGATGGATGGCTACACCTAC.

This chain's CDR3 is CSVDRQGANYGYTF. The CDR3 DNA follows: TGCAGCGTTGATCGACAGGGGGCGAACTATGGCTACACCTTC. This sequence joins TRBV29-1 and TRBJ1-2; 10 bases fit TRBD1. CDR1 and CDR2 from the germline V gene are SQVTM and ANQGSEA. This CDR3 is built from 14 residues. With 3 bases clipped from V and 2 bases from J, the junction kept 3 bases outside the gene matches.

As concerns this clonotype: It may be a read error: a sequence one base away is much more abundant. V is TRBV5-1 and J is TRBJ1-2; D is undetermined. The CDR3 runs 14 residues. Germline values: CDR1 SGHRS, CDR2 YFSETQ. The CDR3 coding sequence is TGCGCCAGCAGCCCGACGTCATCTAAATATGGCTACACCTTC. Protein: CASSPTSSKYGYTF.

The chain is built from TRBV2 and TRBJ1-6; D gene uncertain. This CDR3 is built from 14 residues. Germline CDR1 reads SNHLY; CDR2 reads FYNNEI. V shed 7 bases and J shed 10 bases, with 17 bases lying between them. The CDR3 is CASTLQEGRSPLHF. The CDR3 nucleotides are TGTGCCAGCACTTTACAAGAAGGGCGGTCACCCCTCCACTTT. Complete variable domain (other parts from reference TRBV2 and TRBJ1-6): EPEVTQTPSHQVTQMGQEVILRCVPISNHLYFYWYRQILGQKVEFLVSFYNNEISEKSEIFDDQFSVERPDGSNFTLKIRSTKLEDSAMYFCASTLQEGRSPLHFGNGTRLTVT.

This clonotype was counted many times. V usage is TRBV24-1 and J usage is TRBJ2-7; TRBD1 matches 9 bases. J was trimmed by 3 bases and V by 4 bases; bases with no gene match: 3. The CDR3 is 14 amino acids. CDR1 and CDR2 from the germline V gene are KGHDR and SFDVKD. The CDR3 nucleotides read TGTGCCACCAGTGACCCGGGACAGGGCTACGAGCAGTACTTC. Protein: CATSDPGQGYEQYF.

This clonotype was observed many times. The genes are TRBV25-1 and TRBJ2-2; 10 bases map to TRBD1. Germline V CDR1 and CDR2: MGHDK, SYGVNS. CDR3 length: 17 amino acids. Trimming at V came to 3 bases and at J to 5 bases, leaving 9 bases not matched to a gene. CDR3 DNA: TGTGCCAGCAGTGACCCTAGACAGGGGGCGAGGACCGGGGAGCTGTTTTTT. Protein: CASSDPRQGARTGELFF.

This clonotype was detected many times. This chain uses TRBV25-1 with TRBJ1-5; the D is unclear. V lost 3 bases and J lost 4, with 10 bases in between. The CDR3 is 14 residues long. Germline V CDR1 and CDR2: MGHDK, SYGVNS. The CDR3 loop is CASSDGGRNQPQHF. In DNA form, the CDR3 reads TGTGCCAGCAGTGACGGCGGCAGAAATCAGCCCCAGCATTTT.

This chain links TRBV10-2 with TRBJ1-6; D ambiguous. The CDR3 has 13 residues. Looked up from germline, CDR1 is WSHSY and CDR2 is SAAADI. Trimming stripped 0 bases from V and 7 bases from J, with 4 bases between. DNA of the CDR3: TGCGCCAGCAGTGAGTCTGGCAATTCACCCCTCCACTTT. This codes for CASSESGNSPLHF.

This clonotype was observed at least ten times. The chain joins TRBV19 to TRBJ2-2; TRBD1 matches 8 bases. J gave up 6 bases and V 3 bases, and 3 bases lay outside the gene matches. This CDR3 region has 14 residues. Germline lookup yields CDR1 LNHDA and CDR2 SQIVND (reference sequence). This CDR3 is CASSIADRAGELFF. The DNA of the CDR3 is TGTGCCAGTAGTATCGCGGACAGGGCCGGGGAGCTGTTTTTT.

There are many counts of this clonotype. CDR3 residues: CSVAYSVDEQYF. CDR3 DNA sequence: TGCAGCGTTGCTTACAGTGTCGACGAGCAGTACTTC. V gene TRBV29-1 combines with J gene TRBJ2-7; unclear D gene. The CDR3 has 12 residues. Germline V gene data show CDR1 as SQVTM and CDR2 as ANQGSEA. V was shortened by 4 bases and J by 5 bases, with 12 bases between the two germline ends.